One and the same sample provided the 30 T cell receptor beta chains below, sequenced in a study of human T cells and chemical hapten exposure. One entry per CDR3 protein results from TCRdb running MiXCR on the RACE reads. The repertoire has around 300,000 distinct CDR3 sequences, about 7% of them found once; the top ten carry 7.5% to 8.5%. Time point: patch test 1, 2 weeks after DPC sensitization. Treatment defined: therapeutic diphenylcyclopropenone sensitization with weekly scalp DPC. Sequencing used whole blood, obtained in connection with sensitization to the hapten diphenylcyclopropenone (DPC). The receptors shown here come from a woman between 18 and 29 years old with alopecia areata. Some clones in this sample may be carry-over from other donors' samples.

This clonotype was observed a handful of times. The chain is built from TRBV9 and TRBJ2-2, with D possibly matching TRBD1 (6 bases). Germline values: CDR1 SGDLS, CDR2 YYNGEE. The CDR3 covers 16 residues. V lost 4 bases and J lost 2, with 15 bases in between. The CDR3 nucleotides are TGTGCCAGCAGCCCATCAGGGGACAAAAACACCGGGGAGCTGTTTTTT. Encoded protein: CASSPSGDKNTGELFF. Supplemented by reference TRBV9 and TRBJ2-2, the full variable domain reads DSGVTQTPKHLITATGQRVTLRCSPRSGDLSVYWYQQSLDQGLQFLIQYYNGEERAKGNILERFSAQQFPDLHSELNLSSLELGDSALYFCASSPSGDKNTGELFFGEGSRLTVL.

This clonotype was seen a few times. The chain links TRBV6-1 to TRBJ2-7, with 8 bases matching TRBD2. Losses at the gene ends were 4 bases for V and 4 bases for J; bases not matched to a gene: 9. Germline V gene data show CDR1 as MNHNS and CDR2 as SASEGT. The CDR3 has 15 residues. For the CDR3, the DNA is TGTGCCAGCAGTGCCTCCGGGACTAGAAAATACGAGCAGTACTTC. Its protein is CASSASGTRKYEQYF.

This clonotype was seen a handful of times. This chain connects TRBV5-8 to TRBJ2-5, with D possibly being TRBD1 (5 bases). Trimming left V 0 bases short and J 5 bases short, with 14 bases between. Germline V gene lookup returns CDR1 SGHTS and CDR2 YDEGEE. This CDR3 region has 15 residues. Here the CDR3 DNA reads TGTGCCAGCAGCTTGGCCGATTCAGGGATCGAGACCCAGTACTTC. It yields the protein CASSLADSGIETQYF.

There are many counts of this clonotype. This chain connects TRBV6-2 or TRBV6-3 to TRBJ2-7; D is possibly TRBD1 or TRBD2 (5 bases each). This CDR3 is 12 amino acids long. V lost 6 bases and J 6 bases, leaving 12 bases between the germline ends. Germline V gives CDR1 MNHEY, CDR2 SVGEGT. The CDR3 region is CASSPRGGEQYF. DNA of the CDR3: TGTGCCAGCAGCCCCCGTGGGGGCGAGCAGTACTTC.

This clonotype has at least ten counts. This rearrangement joins TRBV28 to TRBJ1-2, with 7 bases that match TRBD1. CDR3 length: 13 amino acids. Trimming took 8 bases from V and 6 from J; bases not matched to a gene: 9. Germline V gene data show CDR1 as MDHEN and CDR2 as SYDVKM. The CDR3 loop reads CASVTGREDGYTF. As DNA, the CDR3 is TGTGCCAGCGTGACAGGGCGAGAGGATGGCTACACCTTC.

This clonotype was detected ten times or more. The CDR3, as DNA: TGTGCCAGCAGCGAGACAGCAACCCAGATCTACGAGCAGTACTTC. This gives the protein CASSETATQIYEQYF. V and J are TRBV6-2 or TRBV6-3 and TRBJ2-7, with TRBD1 as a possible D gene (5 bases). Germline assignment: CDR1 MNHEY and CDR2 SVGEGT. Trimming took off 6 bases at V and 3 bases at J, with 18 bases between the two ends. The CDR3 has 15 residues.

This clonotype was picked up many times. The gene calls are TRBV3-1 and TRBJ2-1, with 11 bases that match TRBD2. J was trimmed by 12 bases and V by 0 bases; bases with no gene match: 7. The CDR3 extends over 15 amino acids. Germline CDR1 LGHDT, CDR2 YNNKEL (reference sequence). The DNA for the CDR3 is TGTGCCAGCAGCCAAGATGTTAGCGGGGGGGCCCGGCAGTTCTTC. Translating it yields CASSQDVSGGARQFF.

This clonotype has only a few counts. CDR3 sequence (DNA): TGTGCCAGCAGCAGTGACAGACGCTATGGCTACACCTTC. This codes for CASSSDRRYGYTF. The chain is built from TRBV12-3 or TRBV12-4 and TRBJ1-2; D is possibly TRBD1 (5 bases). Trimming removed 6 bases at V and 4 bases at J, with 12 bases between. This CDR3 has 13 residues.

The chain joins TRBV6-5 to TRBJ1-1; 9 bases map to TRBD1. CDR3 length equals 13 residues. The germline CDR1 and CDR2 sequences are MNHEY and SVGAGI. V was pared by 7 bases and J by 6 bases, with 6 bases of the junction left unmatched. CDR3 sequence (DNA): TGTGCCAGCAAGATGGACAGGGGTGCTGAAGCTTTCTTT. Translated: CASKMDRGAEAFF.

A word on this clonotype: The junction departs from germline at one end; a sequencing error may be responsible. This chain uses TRBV4-3 with TRBJ2-2; TRBD2 agrees at 10 bases. This CDR3 has 14 residues. Per the germline V gene, CDR1 is LGHNA and CDR2 is YSLEER. The CDR3, as DNA: TGCGCCAGCAGCCAAGATCTTCCTAGCGGGGGGCTGTTTTTT. This codes for CASSQDLPSGGLFF.

The sample holds many counts of this clonotype. This rearrangement joins TRBV11-2 to TRBJ2-3, with D possibly being TRBD1 (6 bases). Germline CDR1 and CDR2: SGHAT and FQNNGV. The length of the CDR3 is 16 residues. Trimming took 1 base from V and 0 from J, leaving 11 bases between them. Here the CDR3 DNA reads TGTGCCAGCAGCTTAGGGCAGGGGATAAGCACAGATACGCAGTATTTT. Protein sequence: CASSLGQGISTDTQYF.

This clonotype was counted many times. This chain joins TRBV11-1 and TRBJ2-4, with D maybe TRBD2 (5 bases). Germline values: CDR1 SGHAT, CDR2 FQDESV (reference sequence). This CDR3 region has 16 residues. Trimming shortened V by 5 bases and J by 1 base, and 15 bases separated the two germline ends. Here the CDR3 reads CASSPMDPGAKNIQYF. CDR3 DNA sequence: TGTGCCAGCAGCCCAATGGACCCGGGGGCCAAAAACATTCAGTACTTC.

This clonotype was counted at least ten times. The rearrangement links TRBV27 to TRBJ2-3; no clear D. Looked up from germline, CDR1 is MNHEY and CDR2 is SMNVEV (reference sequence). V lost 8 bases and J lost 0, with 9 bases in between. This CDR3 is built from 13 residues. Here the CDR3 reads CASAGTSTDTQYF. The CDR3 nucleotides read TGTGCCAGCGCCGGAACTAGCACAGATACGCAGTATTTT.

The CDR3 region is CAISKGTHGYTF. The CDR3 DNA reads as TGTGCCATCAGTAAGGGGACCCATGGCTACACCTTC. The chain links TRBV10-3 to TRBJ1-2, with D possibly matching TRBD1 (5 bases). Trimming removed 5 bases at V and 6 bases at J, with 10 bases between. This CDR3 region has 12 residues. Looked up from germline, CDR1 is ENHRY and CDR2 is SYGVKD.

The genes are TRBV12-3 or TRBV12-4 and TRBJ1-4; tentative D call: TRBD1 (5 bases). The CDR3 has 15 residues. Trimming left V 4 bases short and J 15 bases short, with 24 bases between. The CDR3 region is CASSSKEAGLREVFF. CDR3 nucleotides: TGTGCCAGCAGTTCAAAAGAAGCAGGGCTCCGGGAGGTGTTTTTT.

This clonotype was observed a handful of times. The chain combines TRBV6-2 or TRBV6-3 with TRBJ1-5; D is possibly TRBD1 (5 bases). Per the germline V gene, CDR1 is MNHEY and CDR2 is SVGEGT. This CDR3 contains 14 residues. V dropped 2 bases and J dropped 5 bases, with 10 bases sitting between them. CDR3 bases: TGTGCCAGCAGTTACCTAGGGACTGATCAGCCCCAGCATTTT. Its protein product is CASSYLGTDQPQHF.

A few counts support this clonotype. This sequence joins TRBV5-1 and TRBJ1-2, with TRBD1 identical over 7 bases. The CDR3 spans 14 residues. The V gene end was trimmed by 4 bases and the J gene end by 4 bases; junction bases not matched to a gene: 7. Germline assignment: CDR1 SGHRS and CDR2 YFSETQ. The CDR3 sequence is CASSVEGQIYGYTF. For the CDR3, the DNA is TGCGCCAGCAGCGTAGAGGGACAGATCTATGGCTACACCTTC.

There are many counts of this clonotype. The chain employs TRBV24-1 and TRBJ2-3, with D possibly matching TRBD1 (5 bases). The CDR3 consists of 18 residues. Germline V lookup: CDR1 KGHDR, CDR2 SFDVKD. V was clipped by 5 bases and J by 2 bases, with 22 bases between them. CDR3 DNA: TGTGCCACCAGTGCCGGACCGGGCAGGGAAACTTACACAGATACGCAGTATTTT. It encodes CATSAGPGRETYTDTQYF.

There are many counts of this clonotype. The rearrangement links TRBV5-5 to TRBJ2-5, with TRBD2 identical over 11 bases. There are 15 residues in the CDR3. Germline V gene sequence: CDR1 SGHKS, CDR2 YYEKEE (reference sequence). V trimming: 4 bases; J trimming: 3 bases; junction bases outside the gene matches: 5. DNA of the CDR3: TGTGCCAGCAGCCCGGGACTAGCGGTAGAAGAGACCCAGTACTTC. The encoded protein is CASSPGLAVEETQYF.

This clonotype turned up a few times. This rearrangement joins TRBV6-2 or TRBV6-3 to TRBJ1-5; possible D gene TRBD1, 5 bases. Germline lookup yields CDR1 MNHEY and CDR2 SVGEGT. The CDR3 is 15 residues long. Trimming cost V 6 bases and J 9 bases, with 21 bases left between them. The CDR3 loop reads CASRLQMSGTGPQHF. For the CDR3, the DNA is TGTGCCAGCAGGTTACAAATGTCAGGGACGGGGCCCCAGCATTTT.

This clonotype was counted only a few times. This chain links TRBV6-6 with TRBJ1-2; a possible D gene is TRBD1 (6 bases). V lost 6 bases and J lost 1, with 15 bases in between. The CDR3 covers 15 residues. Germline CDR1 MNHNY, CDR2 SVGAGI (reference sequence). CDR3 coding DNA: TGTGCCAGCAGCCACCGGGACAAGCTTAACTATGGCTACACCTTC. Its translation: CASSHRDKLNYGYTF.

The chain joins TRBV29-1 to TRBJ1-3; TRBD1 matches at 12 bases. Germline CDR1 is SQVTM and CDR2 is ANQGSEA. The CDR3 has 15 amino acids. The V and J ends lost 3 bases and 8 bases, in that order; junction bases with no gene match: 8. The CDR3 sequence: CSVEEGTGGVDTIYF. In DNA, the CDR3 is TGCAGCGTTGAGGAGGGGACAGGGGGCGTCGACACCATATATTTT.

This clonotype has more than one count but fewer than ten. This chain joins TRBV5-5 and TRBJ2-3; 7 nucleotides line up with TRBD2. This CDR3 is 14 amino acids long. CDR1 is SGHKS and CDR2 is YYEKEE in the germline V gene (reference sequence). Germline trimming cut 2 bases from V and 4 bases from J; bases unmatched to any gene: 4. This CDR3 reads CASSFYSGSDTQYF. As DNA, the CDR3 is TGTGCCAGCAGCTTCTATAGCGGGTCAGATACGCAGTATTTT.

This clonotype appeared a few times. Written as DNA, the CDR3 is TGCGCCAGCAGCTCCGACATTTTCTATGGCTACACCTTC. As protein: CASSSDIFYGYTF. The chain is built from TRBV5-1 and TRBJ1-2, with D unresolved. The CDR3 spans 13 residues. Trimming left V 3 bases short and J 4 bases short, with 10 bases between. Germline V CDR1 and CDR2: SGHRS, YFSETQ. Using reference TRBV5-1 and TRBJ1-2 for the parts outside the CDR3, the full variable domain is KAGVTQTPRYLIKTRGQQVTLSCSPISGHRSVSWYQQTPGQGLQFLFEYFSETQRNKGNFPGRFSGRQFSNSRSEMNVSTLELGDSALYLCASSSDIFYGYTFGSGTRLTVV.

The rearrangement links TRBV7-2 to TRBJ2-4; 8 nucleotides line up with TRBD2. Germline lookup yields CDR1 SGHTA and CDR2 FQGNSA. The junction had 9 bases not matched to a gene; V was cut back by 5 bases and J by 6 bases. The CDR3 is 15 amino acids. This CDR3 is CASSLGGAISNIQYF. CDR3 DNA sequence: TGTGCCAGCAGCCTCGGGGGGGCCATTTCAAACATTCAGTACTTC.

This clonotype was counted between two and nine times. V usage is TRBV2 and J usage is TRBJ1-1; 9 bases are shared with TRBD1. J gave up 4 bases and V 3 bases, and 9 bases lay outside the gene matches. CDR3 length: 16 amino acids. Germline CDR1 and CDR2: SNHLY and FYNNEI. CDR3 amino acids: CASSEFRTGAGTEAFF. Here the CDR3 DNA reads TGTGCCAGCAGTGAGTTTCGGACAGGGGCGGGCACTGAAGCTTTCTTT.

This chain links TRBV12-3 or TRBV12-4 with TRBJ2-7; D call uncertain. This CDR3 has 14 amino acids. V lost 5 bases, J lost 8 bases, and 19 bases lay in between. CDR3 residues: CASSPSIPSDQQYF. The CDR3 DNA reads TGTGCCAGCAGTCCCAGCATCCCTTCGGATCAGCAGTACTTC.

The V gene is TRBV5-1, the J gene TRBJ1-1, with D tentatively TRBD1 (6 bases). The CDR3 is 14 amino acids. Trimming removed 4 bases at V and 2 bases at J, with 12 bases between. Per the germline V gene, CDR1 is SGHRS and CDR2 is YFSETQ. CDR3 sequence: CASSPADRNTEAFF. In nucleotides, the CDR3 is TGCGCCAGCAGCCCGGCGGACAGAAACACTGAAGCTTTCTTT.

This clonotype was seen only a few times. V gene TRBV5-6 combines with J gene TRBJ1-1; 7 bases align to TRBD1. The CDR3 sequence is 19 residues long. V lost 3 bases and J lost 1; bases outside the gene matches: 18. In germline, CDR1 is SGHDT, CDR2 YYEEEE. This chain's CDR3 is CASSSRRDRYLGGNTEAFF. The DNA for the CDR3 is TGTGCCAGCAGCTCGCGCCGGGACAGATATTTAGGGGGGAACACTGAAGCTTTCTTT.

This clonotype was observed many times. The chain links TRBV29-1 to TRBJ2-6; D perhaps matches TRBD1 (5 bases). Trimming took off 1 base at V and 0 bases at J, with 7 bases between the two ends. In germline, CDR1 is SQVTM, CDR2 ANQGSEA. The CDR3 is 15 residues long. In DNA, the CDR3 is TGCAGCGTTGAAGTTGGGGCCTCTGGGGCCAACGTCCTGACTTTC. Translation: CSVEVGASGANVLTF.